One and the same sample provided the 7 T cell receptor beta chains below, sequenced in a study of cytomegalovirus exposure and HLA in healthy donors. PCR primers comprised 60 Vbeta and 13 Jbeta primers. Here immunoSEQ multiplex PCR was the method, and the copy in TCRdb shows in-frame clones only, minus some. The repertoire has 55,000 to 80,000 clones, more than 75% of them found once; the top ten carry 1.9%. Specimen: PBMCs. The source is a man between 18 and 29 years old in good health and CMV-seronegative.

J is TRBJ2-1 and V is TRBV5-1, with 12 positions matching TRBD2. Trimming cost V 0 bases and J 4 bases; bases outside gene matches: 14. This CDR3 contains 20 residues. Per the germline V gene, CDR1 is SGHRS and CDR2 is YFSETQ. The CDR3 sequence is CASSLGKASGRALGYNEQFF. The CDR3 nucleotides read TGCGCCAGCAGCTTGGGTAAGGCTAGCGGGAGGGCCCTAGGATACAATGAGCAGTTCTTC.

This chain joins TRBV4-3 and TRBJ1-2, with 7 bases identical to TRBD1. CDR1 and CDR2 (germline): LGHNA, YSLEER. The V and J ends lost 5 bases and 4 bases, in that order; junction bases with no gene match: 1. The CDR3 has 12 residues. CDR3 protein: CASSRTGYGYTF. Written as DNA, the CDR3 is TGCGCCAGCAGCAGGACAGGCTATGGCTACACCTTC.

DNA for the CDR3: TGCGCCAGCAGCCAGGGCCCTTTGCAGGATAATGAAAAACTGTTTTTT. It translates to CASSQGPLQDNEKLFF. The chain links TRBV4-3 to TRBJ1-4, with no clear D. The CDR3 spans 16 residues. Germline V lookup: CDR1 LGHNA, CDR2 YSLEER. The V and J ends lost 3 bases and 4 bases respectively, with 15 bases between them.

V and J are TRBV5-4 and TRBJ1-1; no clear D gene. The ends were cut back, 6 bases at V and 0 bases at J, with 15 bases in the middle. The V gene's germline CDR1 is SGHNT and CDR2 YYREEE (reference sequence). The CDR3 extends over 15 amino acids. The CDR3 loop is CASNPTGGMNTEAFF. In DNA, the CDR3 is TGTGCCAGCAACCCGACCGGAGGCATGAACACTGAAGCTTTCTTT.

The genes are TRBV19 and TRBJ2-1, with 7 nucleotides matching TRBD2. The CDR3 sequence is 19 residues long. From germline, CDR1 is LNHDA and CDR2 SQIVND (reference sequence). The junction had 15 bases not matched to a gene; V was cut back by 4 bases and J by 0 bases. The DNA of the CDR3 is TGTGCCAGTAGTAGAGGACTAGGAAATACGTTAAGCTCCTACAATGAGCAGTTCTTC. It translates to CASSRGLGNTLSSYNEQFF.

This clone was observed a handful of times. The genes are TRBV6-6 and TRBJ2-7; D uncertain. Trimming took 2 bases from V and 2 from J, leaving 10 bases between them. Germline CDR1 and CDR2: MNHNY and SVGAGI (reference sequence). The CDR3 totals 14 residues. The DNA for the CDR3 is TGTGCCAGCAGTTACGAGTCCTCGGCCTACGAGCAGTACTTC. This codes for CASSYESSAYEQYF.

This sequence joins TRBV7-2 and TRBJ1-1; no clear D. This CDR3 has 14 residues. Per germline, CDR1 SGHTA and CDR2 FQGNSA. Deletions cut 6 bases from V and 7 bases from J, with 18 bases between. CDR3 nucleotides: TGTGCCAGCAGGTCCGGGATAGTGGGCTTTGAAGCTTTCTTT. Translated, it gives CASRSGIVGFEAFF.